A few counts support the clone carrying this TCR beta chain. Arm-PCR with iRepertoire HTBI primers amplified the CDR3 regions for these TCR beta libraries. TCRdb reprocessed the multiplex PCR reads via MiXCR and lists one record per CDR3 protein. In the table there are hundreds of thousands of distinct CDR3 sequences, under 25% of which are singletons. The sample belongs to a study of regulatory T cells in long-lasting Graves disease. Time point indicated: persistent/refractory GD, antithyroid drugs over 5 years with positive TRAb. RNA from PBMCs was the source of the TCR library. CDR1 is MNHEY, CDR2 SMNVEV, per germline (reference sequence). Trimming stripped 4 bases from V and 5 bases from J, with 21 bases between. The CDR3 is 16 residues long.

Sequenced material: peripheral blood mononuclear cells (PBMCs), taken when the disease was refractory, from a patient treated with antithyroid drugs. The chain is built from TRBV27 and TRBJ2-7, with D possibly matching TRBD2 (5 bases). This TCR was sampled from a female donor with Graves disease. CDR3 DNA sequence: TGTGCCAGCAGTTCTGCTTTTGGGGTGAGGGTTGACGAGCAGTACTTC. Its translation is CASSSAFGVRVDEQYF.